The clone carrying this T cell receptor (beta chain) has a count of ten or more. Antigen specificity is unknown. Then a second PCR, running roughly 7 to 11 cycles, was carried out with a sample-barcoded 5' primer and a J-beta primer mix. TCRdb re-derived calls from the 5' RACE reads in MiXCR, one entry per CDR3 protein. Of some 730,000 distinct CDR3 sequences listed, roughly 20% are singletons. Germline V lookup: CDR1 SEHNR, CDR2 FQNEAQ (reference sequence). Between the trimmed V and J ends, which lost 8 bases and 0 bases, there was a span of 11 bases. The CDR3 sequence is 14 residues long. This sample was included in a study of blood T cells in healthy people across ages. Each donor gave about 9.3 milliliters of peripheral blood. General study results and limits: The CMV status of each donor remained undetermined, and this could have confounded shifts in expanded clonotypes.

Input material: blood. The clonotype comes from a man aged 70-80 years in good health. The genes are TRBV7-9 and TRBJ2-1, with D hard to call. CDR3 bases: TGTGCCAGCTCCCGGGTCATCTCCTACAATGAGCAGTTCTTC. It is translated as CASSRVISYNEQFF.